This entry lists 19 T cell receptor beta chains sequenced from one sample in a study of post-analysis software for immune sequencing data. No antigen has been identified for these receptors. Findings of the study overall: About five TRBV segments appeared more often in patients than in controls, and TRBV5-6, TRBV5-1 and TRBV20-1 were among these.

Carried by the TCR beta cDNA libraries were unique molecular identifiers. TCRdb reanalysed the PCR reads using MiXCR and keeps one entry per CDR3 protein. This sample has over 700,000 distinct CDR3 sequences, with 30% found just once. The material sequenced was blood. The receptors derive from a girl aged 5-17 years with multiple sclerosis.

The genes are TRBV20-1 and TRBJ2-1, with TRBD2 identical over 13 bases. This CDR3 region has 15 residues. Germline values: CDR1 DFQATT, CDR2 SNEGSKA (reference sequence). After removal of 6 bases from V and 9 bases from J, the junction contained 11 bases not matched to a gene. CDR3 amino acids: CSAITGTSGAPEQFF. The CDR3 bases are TGCAGTGCAATAACCGGGACTAGCGGGGCCCCTGAGCAGTTCTTC.

This clonotype has more than one count but fewer than ten. The chain uses TRBV20-1 and TRBJ2-4; 8 bases align to TRBD2. From germline, CDR1 is DFQATT and CDR2 SNEGSKA (reference sequence). J was trimmed by 1 base and V by 1 base; bases with no gene match: 15. The CDR3 is made up of 19 amino acids. CDR3: CSARGPTSASGWAKNIQYF. DNA for the CDR3: TGCAGTGCTAGAGGACCGACTAGCGCTTCGGGTTGGGCCAAAAACATTCAGTACTTC.

The table lists this clonotype with a few counts. J is TRBJ2-3 and V is TRBV9, with 8 bases identical to TRBD2. J gave up 0 bases and V 3 bases, and 3 bases lay outside the gene matches. The CDR3 loop spans 15 amino acids. Germline V lookup: CDR1 SGDLS, CDR2 YYNGEE. The CDR3 DNA reads as TGTGCCAGCAGCGATTTAGCGGGAAGCACAGATACGCAGTATTTT. Protein sequence: CASSDLAGSTDTQYF.

This clonotype was observed a few times. The chain links TRBV28 to TRBJ1-4; weak D call: TRBD1 (6 bases). The CDR3 spans 17 residues. Trimming shortened V by 4 bases and J by 3 bases, and 18 bases separated the two germline ends. CDR1 and CDR2 from the germline V gene are MDHEN and SYDVKM. The CDR3 DNA follows: TGTGCCAGCAGTTACCCGATGGGGGCAGGGGCTAATGAAAAACTGTTTTTT. Its translation is CASSYPMGAGANEKLFF.

This clonotype showed up just a few times. V usage is TRBV9 and J usage is TRBJ2-1; D is ambiguous. The CDR3 length is 15 residues. V was cut by 4 bases and J by 0 bases, with 11 bases left in between. CDR1 and CDR2 (germline): SGDLS, YYNGEE. CDR3 nucleotide sequence: TGTGCCAGCAGCACAAGCCCGAGCTCCTACAATGAGCAGTTCTTC. It codes for CASSTSPSSYNEQFF. Looking up the rest from reference TRBV9 and TRBJ2-1 gives the full variable domain: DSGVTQTPKHLITATGQRVTLRCSPRSGDLSVYWYQQSLDQGLQFLIQYYNGEERAKGNILERFSAQQFPDLHSELNLSSLELGDSALYFCASSTSPSSYNEQFFGPGTRLTVL.

The chain couples TRBV5-1 to TRBJ2-1, with D tentatively TRBD2 (6 bases). V shed 7 bases and J shed 7 bases, with 9 bases lying between them. Germline V gene lookup returns CDR1 SGHRS and CDR2 YFSETQ. The CDR3 loop spans 11 amino acids. As DNA, the CDR3 is TGCGCCAGCCACGGAGGGAATGAGCAGTTCTTC. Protein: CASHGGNEQFF.

This clonotype was seen many times. The chain carries TRBV7-2 and TRBJ2-5, with a tentative D call TRBD1 (6 bases). V was pared by 2 bases and J by 2 bases, with 9 bases between. Germline CDR1 and CDR2: SGHTA and FQGNSA. This CDR3 spans 14 amino acids. CDR3 residues: CASSLLGQQETQYF. The CDR3 region has the DNA TGTGCCAGCAGCTTACTAGGACAGCAAGAGACCCAGTACTTC.

This clonotype was seen once. The CDR3 coding sequence is TGTGCCAGCGGAGGCGGGGAGCTGTTTTTT. Amino acids: CASGGGELFF. This chain links TRBV9 with TRBJ2-2; maybe TRBD2 (5 bases). The V gene lost 7 bases and the J gene lost 7 bases, with 5 bases spanning the gap. In germline, CDR1 is SGDLS, CDR2 YYNGEE. This CDR3 has 10 amino acids.

This clonotype was detected only a few times. The chain recombines TRBV10-3 with TRBJ2-7; TRBD1 is a possible D gene (7 bases). V lost 7 bases and J 4 bases, leaving 14 bases between the germline ends. CDR1 is ENHRY, CDR2 SYGVKD, per germline. This CDR3 has 13 residues. The DNA for the CDR3 is TGTGCCATCACCCAGGGGGGACCTTACGAGCAGTACTTC. Translating gives CAITQGGPYEQYF.

This clonotype was counted only a few times. This rearrangement joins TRBV20-1 to TRBJ2-6; D unresolved. The V and J ends lost 1 base and 2 bases respectively, with 12 bases between them. Germline CDR1 is DFQATT and CDR2 is SNEGSKA (reference sequence). The CDR3 sequence is 16 residues long. The CDR3 protein is CSARAATFAGANVLTF. The CDR3 DNA reads TGCAGTGCTAGAGCCGCGACATTTGCTGGGGCCAACGTCCTGACTTTC.

CDR3 DNA: TGTGCCAGCAGTTTACCGGTTAACAAAAACATTCAGTACTTC. Encoded protein: CASSLPVNKNIQYF. J is TRBJ2-4 and V is TRBV28; D not certain. V shed 2 bases and J shed 3 bases, with 8 bases lying between them. Germline CDR1 reads MDHEN; CDR2 reads SYDVKM. This CDR3 has 14 amino acids.

The rearrangement joins TRBV6-5 to TRBJ1-4, with D unclear. Germline V gene lookup returns CDR1 MNHEY and CDR2 SVGAGI. The V gene lost 0 bases and the J gene lost 6 bases, with 11 bases spanning the gap. CDR3 size: 15 residues. The CDR3 nucleotides are TGTGCCAGCAGTTACTCGGGGAATCGTCATGAAAAACTGTTTTTT. This encodes CASSYSGNRHEKLFF.

This clonotype was recorded only once. The V call is TRBV9, the J call TRBJ2-1, with D possibly TRBD2 on 7 matching bases. Germline CDR1 and CDR2: SGDLS and YYNGEE. CDR3 length: 16 amino acids. V was trimmed by 0 bases and J by 5 bases, leaving 15 bases between them. This CDR3 reads CASSVGGGGPHNEQFF. CDR3 bases: TGTGCCAGCAGCGTAGGAGGGGGGGGTCCCCACAATGAGCAGTTCTTC.

The V and J genes are TRBV18 and TRBJ1-2, with D possibly being TRBD1 (5 bases). Trimming removed 5 bases at V and 4 bases at J, with 23 bases between. This CDR3 region has 17 residues. Germline assignment: CDR1 KGHSH and CDR2 LQKENI. This chain's CDR3 is CASSRAPQRGTFYGYTF. In DNA, the CDR3 is TGTGCCAGCTCAAGGGCTCCCCAGAGGGGAACTTTCTATGGCTACACCTTC.

This clonotype was seen many times. Relative to the germline gene, one junction end is altered; a read error may explain this. The chain carries TRBV29-1 and TRBJ2-3; perhaps TRBD1 as D (6 bases). CDR3 length equals 11 residues. Per germline, CDR1 SQVTM and CDR2 ANQGSEA. The CDR3 is CSVSRTETQYF. The CDR3 nucleotides are TGCAGCGTTTCTCGGACAGAAACGCAGTATTTT.

V and J are TRBV12-3 or TRBV12-4 and TRBJ2-3, with D hard to call. The length of the CDR3 is 15 residues. Trimming took 8 bases from V and 1 from J, leaving 16 bases between them. In DNA form, the CDR3 reads TGTGCCAGCGCCTTCCGGACCCCGGGCACAGATACGCAGTATTTT. Its translation: CASAFRTPGTDTQYF.

The chain combines TRBV6-4 with TRBJ1-1, with D possibly being TRBD1 (6 bases). This CDR3 comprises 15 residues. CDR1 and CDR2 (germline): MRHNA, SNTAGT. Trimming removed 5 bases at V and 3 bases at J, with 16 bases between. In DNA, the CDR3 is TGTGCCAGCAGTCCCTCTCACGGGACATACACTGAAGCTTTCTTT. It yields the protein CASSPSHGTYTEAFF.

The V call is TRBV11-2, the J call TRBJ2-5, with 8 bases identical to TRBD2. Germline V gives CDR1 SGHAT, CDR2 FQNNGV. This CDR3 spans 14 amino acids. J was trimmed by 8 bases and V by 0 bases; bases with no gene match: 5. The CDR3 bases are TGTGCCAGCAGCTTAGATCGAACTAGCGGTACCCAGTACTTC. Translation: CASSLDRTSGTQYF.

The chain uses TRBV4-3 and TRBJ2-1, with 12 positions matching TRBD2. The CDR3 runs 15 residues. Unmatched junction bases numbered 1, after V lost 1 base and J lost 6 bases. Germline values: CDR1 LGHNA, CDR2 YSLEER. This CDR3 reads CASSQASGRGNEQFF. CDR3 coding DNA: TGCGCCAGCAGCCAAGCTAGCGGGAGGGGCAATGAGCAGTTCTTC.